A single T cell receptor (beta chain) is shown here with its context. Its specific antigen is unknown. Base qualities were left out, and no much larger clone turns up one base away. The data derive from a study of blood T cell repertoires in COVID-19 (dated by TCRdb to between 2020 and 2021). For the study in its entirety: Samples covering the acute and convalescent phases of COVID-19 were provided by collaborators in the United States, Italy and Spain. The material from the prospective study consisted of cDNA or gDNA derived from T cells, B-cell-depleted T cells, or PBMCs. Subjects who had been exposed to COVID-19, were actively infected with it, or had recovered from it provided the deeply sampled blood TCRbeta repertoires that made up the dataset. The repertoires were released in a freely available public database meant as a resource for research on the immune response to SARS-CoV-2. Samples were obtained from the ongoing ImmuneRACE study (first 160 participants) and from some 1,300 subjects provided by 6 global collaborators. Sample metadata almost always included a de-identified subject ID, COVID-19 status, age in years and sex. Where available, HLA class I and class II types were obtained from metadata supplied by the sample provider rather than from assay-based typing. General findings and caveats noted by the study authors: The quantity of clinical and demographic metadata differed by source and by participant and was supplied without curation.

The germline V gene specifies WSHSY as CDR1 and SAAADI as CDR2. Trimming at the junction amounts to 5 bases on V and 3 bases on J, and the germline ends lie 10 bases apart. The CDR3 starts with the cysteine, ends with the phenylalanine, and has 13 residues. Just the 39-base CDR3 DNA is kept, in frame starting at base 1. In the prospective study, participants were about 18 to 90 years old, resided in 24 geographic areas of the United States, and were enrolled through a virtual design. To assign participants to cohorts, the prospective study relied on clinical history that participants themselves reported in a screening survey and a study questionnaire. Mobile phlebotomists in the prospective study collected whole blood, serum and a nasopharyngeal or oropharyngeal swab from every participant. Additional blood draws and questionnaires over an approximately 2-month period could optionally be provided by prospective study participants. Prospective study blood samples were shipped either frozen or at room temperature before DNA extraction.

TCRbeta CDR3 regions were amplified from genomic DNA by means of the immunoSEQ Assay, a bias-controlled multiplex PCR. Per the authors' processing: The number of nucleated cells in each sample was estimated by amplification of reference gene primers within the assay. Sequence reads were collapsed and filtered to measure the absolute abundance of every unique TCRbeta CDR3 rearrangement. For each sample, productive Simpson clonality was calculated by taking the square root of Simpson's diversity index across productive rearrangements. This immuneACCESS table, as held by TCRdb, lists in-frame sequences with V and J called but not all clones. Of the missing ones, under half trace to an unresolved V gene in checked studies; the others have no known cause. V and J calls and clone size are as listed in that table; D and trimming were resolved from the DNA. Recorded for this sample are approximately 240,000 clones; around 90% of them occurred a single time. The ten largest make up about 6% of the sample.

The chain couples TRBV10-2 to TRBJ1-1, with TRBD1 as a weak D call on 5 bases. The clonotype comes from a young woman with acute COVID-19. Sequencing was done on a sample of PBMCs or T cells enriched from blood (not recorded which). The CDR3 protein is CASSRRGDTEAFF. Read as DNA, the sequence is TGCGCCAGCAGTCGGCGGGGGGACACTGAAGCTTTCTTT.